The rows below give T cell receptor beta chains drawn from one sample of a study of blood T cell repertoires in COVID-19. The assay was immunoSEQ multiplex PCR, and TCRdb's table has in-frame clones only and misses some. The sample contains under 300,000 clones, about nine tenths of which appear only once. Sequencing was performed on PBMCs or T cells enriched from blood (not recorded which). The source of these receptors is a woman aged 40 to 50 with acute COVID-19. Both conserved end residues are part of each CDR3. The D gene is left open where the match is weak. For some rows the clone size is stated as once, few or many, or as a class when expanded; others skip it.

D gene: .; V gene: TRBV11-2; clone size: .; J gene: TRBJ1-1; CDR3 protein: CASSVGQLNTEAFF; CDR3 DNA: TGTGCCAGCAGCGTGGGACAACTGAACACTGAAGCTTTCTTT
D gene: TRBD1; V gene: TRBV6-1; clone size: .; J gene: TRBJ2-7; CDR3 protein: CASSEVLPTTPQGAYEQYF; CDR3 DNA: TGTGCCAGCAGTGAAGTGCTTCCCACCACCCCTCAGGGGGCTTACGAGCAGTACTTC
D gene: .; V gene: TRBV13; clone size: .; J gene: TRBJ1-4; CDR3 protein: CASSERQAFNEKLFF; CDR3 DNA: TGTGCCAGCAGCGAACGACAGGCCTTTAATGAAAAACTGTTTTTT
D gene: .; V gene: TRBV28; clone size: .; J gene: TRBJ1-5; CDR3 protein: CASSLPRGIGQPQHF; CDR3 DNA: TGTGCCAGCAGTCTCCCTCGGGGGATTGGGCAGCCCCAGCATTTT
D gene: .; V gene: TRBV19; clone size: .; J gene: TRBJ2-7; CDR3 protein: CASSREHTYEQYF; CDR3 DNA: TGTGCCAGCAGTAGGGAGCATACCTACGAGCAGTACTTC
D gene: .; V gene: TRBV3-1/TRBV3-2; clone size: .; J gene: TRBJ2-2; CDR3 protein: CASSQDGARPGTRKQNTGELFF; CDR3 DNA: TGTGCCAGCAGCCAAGATGGGGCACGGCCAGGAACTCGCAAACAGAACACCGGGGAGCTGTTTTTT
D gene: TRBD1; V gene: TRBV5-1; clone size: .; J gene: TRBJ1-1; CDR3 protein: CASSPLGQGASEAFF; CDR3 DNA: TGCGCCAGCAGCCCACTCGGACAGGGGGCCTCTGAAGCTTTCTTT
D gene: TRBD2; V gene: TRBV6-1; clone size: .; J gene: TRBJ2-7; CDR3 protein: CASSDLAGEVEYF; CDR3 DNA: TGTGCCAGCAGTGATCTAGCGGGGGAGGTGGAGTACTTC
D gene: TRBD2; V gene: TRBV7-2; clone size: .; J gene: TRBJ2-2; CDR3 protein: CASSLRLAGGAGELFF; CDR3 DNA: TGTGCCAGCAGCTTACGCCTAGCGGGGGGGGCCGGGGAGCTGTTTTTT
D gene: .; V gene: TRBV18; clone size: .; J gene: TRBJ1-1; CDR3 protein: CASSGQNTEAFF; CDR3 DNA: TGTGCCAGCTCGGGACAGAACACTGAAGCTTTCTTT
D gene: TRBD1; V gene: TRBV7-6; clone size: few; J gene: TRBJ1-2; CDR3 protein: CASSPLGQLNYGYTF; CDR3 DNA: TGTGCCAGCAGCCCCCTGGGACAGCTAAACTATGGCTACACCTTC
D gene: .; V gene: TRBV12-3/TRBV12-4; clone size: once; J gene: TRBJ1-2; CDR3 protein: CASAIQLNYGYTF; CDR3 DNA: TGTGCCAGCGCCATACAGTTAAACTATGGCTACACCTTC
D gene: .; V gene: TRBV28; clone size: .; J gene: TRBJ1-1; CDR3 protein: CASTRQPNTEAFF; CDR3 DNA: TGTGCCAGCACTCGACAGCCTAACACTGAAGCTTTCTTT
D gene: .; V gene: TRBV19; clone size: .; J gene: TRBJ2-7; CDR3 protein: CASSIARGPYEQYF; CDR3 DNA: TGTGCCAGTAGTATTGCCAGGGGCCCCTACGAGCAGTACTTC
D gene: .; V gene: TRBV2; clone size: .; J gene: TRBJ1-5; CDR3 protein: CASSGGQGSNQPQHF; CDR3 DNA: TGTGCCAGCAGTGGTGGGCAGGGGAGCAATCAGCCCCAGCATTTT
D gene: .; V gene: TRBV6-5; clone size: .; J gene: TRBJ2-6; CDR3 protein: CASRTSGANVLTF; CDR3 DNA: TGTGCCAGCAGGACATCTGGGGCCAACGTCCTGACTTTC
D gene: TRBD2; V gene: TRBV15; clone size: .; J gene: TRBJ2-5; CDR3 protein: CATSDRRGSSGSSPETQYF; CDR3 DNA: TGTGCCACCAGCGATCGCCGGGGGAGTAGCGGGAGTAGTCCCGAGACCCAGTACTTC
D gene: TRBD2; V gene: TRBV12-3/TRBV12-4; clone size: .; J gene: TRBJ2-2; CDR3 protein: CASSWGGTGELFF; CDR3 DNA: TGTGCCAGCAGTTGGGGGGGGACCGGGGAGCTGTTTTTT
D gene: TRBD1; V gene: TRBV12-3/TRBV12-4; clone size: .; J gene: TRBJ1-2; CDR3 protein: CASSPGQGGGYTF; CDR3 DNA: TGTGCCAGCAGTCCCGGACAGGGGGGAGGCTACACCTTC
D gene: TRBD1; V gene: TRBV30; clone size: .; J gene: TRBJ1-1; CDR3 protein: CARSGTGIPEAFF; CDR3 DNA: TGTGCCCGATCCGGGACAGGGATCCCTGAAGCTTTCTTT